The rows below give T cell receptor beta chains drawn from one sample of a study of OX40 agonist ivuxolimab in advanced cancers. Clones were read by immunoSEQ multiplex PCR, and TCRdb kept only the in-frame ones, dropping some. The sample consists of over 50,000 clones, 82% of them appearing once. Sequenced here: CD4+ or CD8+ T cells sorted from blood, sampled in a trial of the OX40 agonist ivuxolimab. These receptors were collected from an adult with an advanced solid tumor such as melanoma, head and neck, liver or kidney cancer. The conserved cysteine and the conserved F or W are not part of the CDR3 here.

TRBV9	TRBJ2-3	ASSVATRGGGLLSTDTQY
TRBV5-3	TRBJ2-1	ARSFLCGQAFNEQF
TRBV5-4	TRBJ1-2	ASSLLVVPYGYT
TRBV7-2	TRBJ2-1	ASSFLGGEQF
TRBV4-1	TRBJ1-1	ASSQAGGAVSNTEAF
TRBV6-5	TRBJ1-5	ASSYLGGDQPQH
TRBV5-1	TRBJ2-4	ASSVNRGKNIQY
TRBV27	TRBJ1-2	ASSSTVGYGYT
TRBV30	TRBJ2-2	ARQGVHTGELF
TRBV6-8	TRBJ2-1	ASSFYNEQF
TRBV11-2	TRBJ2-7	ASSFLTSLQGYEQY
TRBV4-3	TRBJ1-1	ASSQEAGSNTEAF
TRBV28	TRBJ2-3	ASSLRGTDTQY
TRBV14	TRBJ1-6	ASSLSGYGNSPLH
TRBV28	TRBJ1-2	AAGGRGYT
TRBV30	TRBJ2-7	AWSANSYEQY
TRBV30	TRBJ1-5	AWSRGGARNQPQH
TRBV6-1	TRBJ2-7	ASRTGYYEQY
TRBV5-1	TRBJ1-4	ASSLAQLATNEKLF
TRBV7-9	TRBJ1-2	ASSLNQDYGYT
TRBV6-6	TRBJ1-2	ASSPGTGNGYT
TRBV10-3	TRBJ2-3	AISGGQADTQY
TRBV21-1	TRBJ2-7	ASSSPSRFYRALPYEQY
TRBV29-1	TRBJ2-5	SARGKETQY
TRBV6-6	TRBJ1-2	ASSQMTGSSGYT
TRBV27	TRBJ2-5	ASSRRPQETQY
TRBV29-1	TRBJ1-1	SGEGQGRTEAF